This TCR beta chain is from a study of blood T cell repertoires in COVID-19. Study details: From the United States, Italy and Spain came samples of acute and convalescent COVID-19. The cDNA or gDNA used as material had been derived from T cells, B-cell-depleted T cells, or PBMCs.

Under the authors' procedure: For nucleated cells, counts were estimated from reference gene primer amplification. TCRdb's table, derived via immunoSEQ multiplex PCR, lists solely in-frame clones and lacks some. That table gives V, J and clone size, and the DNA gave D and trimming. Altogether 95,000 to 150,000 clones are present, 78% being singletons, with the ten largest covering roughly 2.1%. V dropped 0 bases and J dropped 5; count of bases not matched to a gene: 4. The CDR3 is made up of 15 amino acids. CDR1 and CDR2 (germline): SGHRS, YFSETQ. This TCR came from a man in his 70s with acute or convalescent COVID-19. J is TRBJ2-3 and V is TRBV5-1, with TRBD1 matching 9 bases. Sequencing was performed on peripheral blood. The CDR3 DNA follows: TGCGCCAGCAGCTTGGGGGACAGGGTTGTAGATACGCAGTATTTT. This encodes CASSLGDRVVDTQYF.